This T cell receptor beta chain came from a study of blood T cell repertoires in COVID-19. Study context: Italy, Spain and the United States were the sources of the convalescent and acute COVID-19 samples. T cells, B-cell-depleted T cells, or PBMCs provided the cDNA or gDNA that served as material.

Original methodology: Reference gene primer amplification gave estimated nucleated cell counts. The repertoire was sequenced with immunoSEQ multiplex PCR; TCRdb's copy has only in-frame clones and lacks some. V and J calls and clone size are given by that table; D and trimming were obtained from the DNA. The sample has hundreds of thousands of clones; 87% are singletons. Trimming removed 1 base at V and 2 bases at J, with 5 bases between. CDR1 MNHNS and CDR2 SASEGT come from the germline V gene. This CDR3 is built from 13 residues. The genes are TRBV6-1 and TRBJ1-2; D is unresolved. This receptor was taken from a woman in her thirties or forties who had recovered from COVID-19. The sample comprised peripheral blood. CDR3 loop: CASSEGRNYGYTF. In DNA form, the CDR3 reads TGTGCCAGCAGTGAAGGCAGGAACTATGGCTACACCTTC.